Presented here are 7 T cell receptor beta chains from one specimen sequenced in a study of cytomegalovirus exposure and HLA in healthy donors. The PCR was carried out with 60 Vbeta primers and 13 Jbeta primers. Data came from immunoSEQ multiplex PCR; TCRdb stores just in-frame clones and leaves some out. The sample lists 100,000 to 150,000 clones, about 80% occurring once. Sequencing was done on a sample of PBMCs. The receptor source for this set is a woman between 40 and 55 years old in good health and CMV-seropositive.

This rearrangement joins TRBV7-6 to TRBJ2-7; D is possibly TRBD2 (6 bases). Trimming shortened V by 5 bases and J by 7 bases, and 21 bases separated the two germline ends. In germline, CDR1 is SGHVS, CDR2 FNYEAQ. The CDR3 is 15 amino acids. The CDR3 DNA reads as TGTGCCAGCAGCGCCCCGGGACTTGATCCGGGGGAGCAGTACTTC. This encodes CASSAPGLDPGEQYF.

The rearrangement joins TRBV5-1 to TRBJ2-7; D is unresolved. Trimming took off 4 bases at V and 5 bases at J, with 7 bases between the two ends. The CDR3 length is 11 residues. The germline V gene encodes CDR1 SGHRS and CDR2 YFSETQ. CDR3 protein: CASSEEDEQYF. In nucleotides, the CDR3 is TGCGCCAGCAGCGAGGAAGACGAGCAGTACTTC.

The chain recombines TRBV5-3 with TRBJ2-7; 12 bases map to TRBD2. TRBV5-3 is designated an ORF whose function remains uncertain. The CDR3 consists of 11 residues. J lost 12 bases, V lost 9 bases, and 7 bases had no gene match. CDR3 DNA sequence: TGTGCCAACCCCGGACTAGCGGGATGGTACTTC. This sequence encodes CANPGLAGWYF.

The DNA for the CDR3 is TGCAGCGTTGAAGTTGAGGGCATCCTTAACTTTTCACCCCTCCACTTT. Translating gives CSVEVEGILNFSPLHF. J is TRBJ1-6 and V is TRBV29-1, with D hard to call. Looked up from germline, CDR1 is SQVTM and CDR2 is ANQGSEA. V was shortened by 1 base and J by 9 bases, with 19 bases between the two germline ends. The CDR3 is 16 residues long.

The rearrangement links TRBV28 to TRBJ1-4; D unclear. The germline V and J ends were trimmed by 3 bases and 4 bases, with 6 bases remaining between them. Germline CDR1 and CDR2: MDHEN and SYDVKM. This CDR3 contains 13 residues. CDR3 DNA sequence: TGTGCCAGCAGTTTCTTTTATAATGAAAAACTGTTTTTT. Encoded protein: CASSFFYNEKLFF.

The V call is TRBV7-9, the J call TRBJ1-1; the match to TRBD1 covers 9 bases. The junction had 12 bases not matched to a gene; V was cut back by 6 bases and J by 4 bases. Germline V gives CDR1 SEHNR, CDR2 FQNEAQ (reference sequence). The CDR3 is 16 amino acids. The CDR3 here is CASSRRTGALGTEAFF. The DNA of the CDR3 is TGTGCCAGCAGTAGAAGGACAGGGGCTTTGGGCACTGAAGCTTTCTTT.

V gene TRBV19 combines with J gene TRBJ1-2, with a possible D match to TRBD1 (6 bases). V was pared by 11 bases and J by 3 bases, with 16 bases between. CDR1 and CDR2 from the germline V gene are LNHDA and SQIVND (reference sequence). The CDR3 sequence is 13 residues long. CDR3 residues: CASSRGLDYGYTF. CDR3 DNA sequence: TGTGCCTCGTCCAGGGGATTGGACTATGGCTACACCTTC.